This entry features one TCR beta chain sequence. In its sample, this clonotype was seen a few times. There is no known antigen for this receptor. Within one base of it there is no much larger clone, and no base qualities were kept. Taken from cysteine to phenylalanine, the CDR3 has 14 residues. The kept DNA is CDR3 alone, 42 bases in frame from the first base. A distance of 11 bases separates the germline ends of V and J, which lose 2 bases and 4 bases respectively. CDR1 and CDR2 were assigned from the germline V gene (reference sequence) as MNHNY and SVGAGI. This sample stems from a study of tumor-infiltrating lymphocytes in primary liver carcinoma (dated by TCRdb to about 2017). Regarding the study in general: Four or five patients with histopathologically diagnosed primary liver carcinoma underwent surgical resection in China between 2015 and March 2016. High reproducibility was observed for the technical replicate repertoires, with mean shared-clone rates about 0.92 and correlation coefficients above 0.95. Each sample produced about 3.5 to 8 million productive TCRbeta reads, and read depth showed no significant difference between tissue types. The five patients had tumors staged T1-T3 N0M0, with maximum diameters ranging from about 4 to 11 cm. Across five regions of each liver tumor, along with adjacent normal tissue and blood, the study brought together TCRbeta repertoire sequencing, expression microarrays and whole-exome sequencing. Of the five patients, three men and two women aged 30 to 69 years, four had hepatocellular carcinoma and one had combined HCC and intrahepatic cholangiocarcinoma. A total of 35 specimens from 5 patients underwent TCRbeta repertoire sequencing, comprising approximately 25 tumor regions, 5 adjacent noncancerous liver tissues and 5 peripheral blood samples.

TCRbeta-specific cDNA was reverse-transcribed from roughly 500 ng total RNA using a constant-region primer and ProtoScript II reverse transcriptase. The TCRbeta libraries were prepared through three rounds of nested multiplex PCR following a slightly modified ARM-PCR procedure. The first two PCR rounds used multiplex TRBV1-TRBV30 forward primers with a Cbeta reverse primer, each for 10 cycles. Sample barcodes and Illumina adapters were attached in a final 25-cycle PCR using Deep VentR polymerase. Before sequencing, amplicons of 200-500 bp were purified from gel using a QIAquick gel extraction kit. TCRbeta amplicons were sequenced on an Illumina HiSeq 2500 with 250-bp paired-end reads. Per the original workflow: Reads were quality-trimmed with Trimmomatic v0.33, and paired reads were merged with FLASH v1.2.11 to recover full CDR3 sequences. V, D and J germline segments were assigned to the rearranged TCRbeta sequences using MiGEC v1.2.1b. VDJtools v1.0.0 computed clonotype statistics and Shannon-Wiener diversity indices. Except for diversity analysis, only each sample's 250 most abundant clonotypes were used in subsequent analyses to reduce sampling bias. The public reads were reprocessed in TCRdb via fastp at Q25 and MiXCR, keeping in-frame beta chains. A single entry per CDR3 protein holds the most common genes and DNA from its merged rows. The V and J calls and clone size are TCRdb's, not the authors'. The sample table holds 180,000 or so distinct CDR3 sequences, of which about 60% were seen once. The ten biggest clones cover approximately 65% of the sample.

RNA from unsorted whole blood was extracted with TRIzol reagent, and germline DNA was obtained with the DNeasy Blood & Tissue kit. At the time of sampling, the patients were treatment-naive and had chronic HBV infection. Before surgery, about 4 milliliters of peripheral blood were collected into K2EDTA tubes. The study at large found these results: The top 250 clones made up a significantly larger repertoire fraction in tumors than in blood (p = 0.039). Comparison of CD4+ and CD8+ T cell repertoires was precluded by the use of bulk unsorted samples. Only a few patients were included in the study, and the authors note that the findings should be validated in a larger study. Repertoire overlap was found to be higher between tumor regions (mean roughly 36%) than between tumor-adjacent (around 17%) or tumor-blood (around 14%) pairs, consistent with antigen-driven expansion. Only the TCR beta chain was sequenced, which likely underestimates true repertoire diversity because unpaired alpha chains were not captured.

This chain joins TRBV6-6 to TRBJ1-1; 6 matching bases give a weak D call of TRBD1. This clonotype was obtained from a man in his forties with primary liver carcinoma and hepatitis B virus infection. The sample taken for sequencing was peripheral blood. The base sequence is TGTGCCAGCAGTTACGGGGGCCGCGGCACTGAAGCTTTCTTT. Its protein product is CASSYGGRGTEAFF.